A selection of T cell receptor beta chains follows, all from one sample in a study of T cells after yellow fever vaccination. TCRdb re-called the 5' RACE reads with MiXCR, one entry per CDR3 protein. The sample holds over 150,000 distinct CDR3 sequences, approximately 6.2% seen once. This material consisted of CD4+ T cells sorted from PBMCs, taken on the day of the first yellow fever vaccination. These receptors were taken from a young man who received the YFV17D yellow fever vaccine. CDR3s include the opening cysteine and the closing phenylalanine or tryptophan. The D gene is left open where the match is weak. Size tells how often a clone was seen (once, few, many) or the class of an expanded clone, and some rows leave it out.

d_call	v_call	j_call	clone_size	cdr3_length	cdr3_nt	cdr3_aa
TRBD2	TRBV27	TRBJ2-3	many	15	TGTGCCAGCAGTTTACTCGCGGGGGGCACAGATACGCAGTATTTT	CASSLLAGGTDTQYF
NA	TRBV18	TRBJ1-1	many	13	TGTGCCAGCTCACCAAACCTGAACACTGAAGCTTTCTTT	CASSPNLNTEAFF
TRBD1	TRBV4-3	TRBJ1-1	many	14	TGCGCCAGCAGCCGTGGGACAGATCGGACTGAAGCTTTCTTT	CASSRGTDRTEAFF
NA	TRBV20-1	TRBJ2-3	NA	13	TGCAGTGTCGCGGGGACTGCCACGGATACGCAGTATTTT	CSVAGTATDTQYF
NA	TRBV20-1	TRBJ1-4	NA	11	TGCAGTGCTTGGACACAGGAAAAACTGTTTTTT	CSAWTQEKLFF
TRBD1	TRBV6-2/TRBV6-3	TRBJ1-5	many	16	TGTGCCAGCAGTTACAGGGGGCCTAATAGCAATCAGCCCCAGCATTTT	CASSYRGPNSNQPQHF
NA	TRBV3-1	TRBJ2-1	many	11	TGTGCCAGCGGGTTTGTGGATGAGCAGTTCTTC	CASGFVDEQFF
TRBD2	TRBV5-4	TRBJ2-1	many	14	TGTGCCAGCAGCTTGTCTGCTAGCGGCTATGAGCAGTTCTTC	CASSLSASGYEQFF
NA	TRBV7-9	TRBJ1-1	many	12	TGTGCCAGCAGCCCGACGGACACTGAAGCTTTCTTT	CASSPTDTEAFF
TRBD1	TRBV5-1	TRBJ2-5	many	16	TGCGCCAGCAGCTTGGCCGGGACAGGGGCGGAAGAGACCCAGTACTTC	CASSLAGTGAEETQYF
NA	TRBV20-1	TRBJ2-5	NA	12	TGCAGTGCTAGTAGTCAGAAAGAGACCCAGTACTTC	CSASSQKETQYF
TRBD2	TRBV20-1	TRBJ2-1	NA	15	TGCAGTGCTATACTAGCGGGGGGCTTGGGGAATGAGCAGTTCTTC	CSAILAGGLGNEQFF
TRBD2	TRBV7-2	TRBJ2-3	many	16	TGTGCCAGCAGCACATCGCCGGGACTAGCGCTTAATACGCAGTATTTT	CASSTSPGLALNTQYF
NA	TRBV7-8	TRBJ2-2	many	15	TGTGCCAGCAGCTTACAGGGTACCGGCACCGGGGAGCTGTTTTTT	CASSLQGTGTGELFF
NA	TRBV20-1	TRBJ2-1	few	16	TGCAGTGCTAGAGATCCGTTAGGGGCTCTCTACAATGAGCAGTTCTTC	CSARDPLGALYNEQFF
NA	TRBV3-1	TRBJ1-2	NA	11	TGTACCTTCTGTTTAAGGGGTGGCTACACCTTC	CTFCLRGGYTF
TRBD1	TRBV7-2	TRBJ2-7	few	17	TGTGCCAGCAGCGCCTCCTCATACCGGGACAGACCGTACGAGCAGTACTTC	CASSASSYRDRPYEQYF
NA	TRBV7-2	TRBJ2-7	many	13	TGTGCCAGCAGCCCGTGGACTGGCTACGAGCAGTACTTC	CASSPWTGYEQYF
NA	TRBV7-2	TRBJ1-2	many	13	TGTGCCAGCAGCCATTCTGGTAACTATGGCTACACCTTC	CASSHSGNYGYTF
TRBD2	TRBV7-9	TRBJ2-3	NA	15	TGTGCCAGCCCCGGATCGGGGGGGGCCGGAGATACGCAGTATTTT	CASPGSGGAGDTQYF
TRBD1	TRBV5-1	TRBJ2-7	many	14	TGCGCCAGCAGCTCGGACAGGAGTTACGAGGAGCAGTACTTC	CASSSDRSYEEQYF
NA	TRBV15	TRBJ2-1	many	16	TGTGCCACCAGCAGAGTTGGGGTAGTATTCTACAATGAGCAGTTCTTC	CATSRVGVVFYNEQFF
NA	TRBV5-1	TRBJ1-1	few	14	TGCGCCAGCAGCTTGTTATTGATGGGGACTGAAGCTTTCTTT	CASSLLLMGTEAFF
TRBD1	TRBV12-3/TRBV12-4	TRBJ1-4	NA	15	TGTGCCAGCAGTCCGACAGGGTTGGGAAATGAAAAACTGTTTTTT	CASSPTGLGNEKLFF
TRBD1	TRBV30	TRBJ2-7	few	14	TGTGCCTGTTCAAGACAGGGCCTGATCTGGGAGCAGTACTTC	CACSRQGLIWEQYF
TRBD1	TRBV6-1	TRBJ1-6	NA	13	TGTGCCAGCCACGGACAGGGGGATTCACCCCTCCACTTT	CASHGQGDSPLHF
NA	TRBV4-3	TRBJ1-6	few	15	TGCGCCAGCAGCCAAGACCCAGGAAATAATTCACCCCTCCACTTT	CASSQDPGNNSPLHF
TRBD1	TRBV6-1	TRBJ1-4	many	14	TGTGCCACCAAAACAGGGGCATTTGGTGAAAAACTGTTTTTT	CATKTGAFGEKLFF
TRBD2	TRBV7-2	TRBJ2-1	many	14	TGTGCCAGCACCCGACGACTAGCCGTTGGTGAGCAGTTCTTC	CASTRRLAVGEQFF
TRBD1	TRBV4-2	TRBJ2-1	NA	16	TGTGCCAGCAGCCAAAGGAGAGGGGGCGAGGGCGATGAGCAGTTCTTC	CASSQRRGGEGDEQFF
NA	TRBV20-1	TRBJ1-2	many	13	TGCAGTGCTGTCAGGGTTGACATTAATGGCTACACCTTC	CSAVRVDINGYTF